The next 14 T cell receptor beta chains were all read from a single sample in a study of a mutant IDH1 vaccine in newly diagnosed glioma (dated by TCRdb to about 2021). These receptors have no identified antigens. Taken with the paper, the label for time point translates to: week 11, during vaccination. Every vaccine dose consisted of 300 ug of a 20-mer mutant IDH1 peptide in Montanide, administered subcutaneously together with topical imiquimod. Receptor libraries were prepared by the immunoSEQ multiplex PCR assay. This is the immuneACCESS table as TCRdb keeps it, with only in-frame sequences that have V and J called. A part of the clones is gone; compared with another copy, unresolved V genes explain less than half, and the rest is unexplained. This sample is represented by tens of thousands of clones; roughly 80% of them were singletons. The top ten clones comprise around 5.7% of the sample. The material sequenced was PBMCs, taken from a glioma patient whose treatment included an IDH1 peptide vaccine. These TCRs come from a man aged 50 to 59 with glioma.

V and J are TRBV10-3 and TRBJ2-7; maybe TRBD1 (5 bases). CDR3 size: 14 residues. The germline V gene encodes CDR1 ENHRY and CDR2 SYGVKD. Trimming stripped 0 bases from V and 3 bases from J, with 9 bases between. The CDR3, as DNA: TGTGCCATCAGTGAGTCGTGGGGCCACTACGAGCAGTACTTC. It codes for CAISESWGHYEQYF.

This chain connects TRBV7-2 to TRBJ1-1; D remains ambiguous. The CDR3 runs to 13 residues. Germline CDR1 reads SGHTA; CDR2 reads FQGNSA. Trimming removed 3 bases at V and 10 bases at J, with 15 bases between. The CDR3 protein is CASSFGYQAVAFF. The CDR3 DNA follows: TGTGCCAGCAGCTTTGGGTATCAGGCTGTAGCTTTCTTT.

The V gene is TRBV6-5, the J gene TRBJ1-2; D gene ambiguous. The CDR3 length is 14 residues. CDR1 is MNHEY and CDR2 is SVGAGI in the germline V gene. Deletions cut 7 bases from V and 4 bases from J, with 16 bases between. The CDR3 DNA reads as TGTGCCAGCACCACTCTAGGGAGGTTCTATGGCTACACCTTC. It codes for CASTTLGRFYGYTF.

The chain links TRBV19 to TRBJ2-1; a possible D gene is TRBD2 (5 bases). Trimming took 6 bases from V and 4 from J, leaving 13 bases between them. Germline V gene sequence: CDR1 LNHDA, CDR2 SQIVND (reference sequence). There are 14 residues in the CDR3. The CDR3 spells CASSSGGRYNEQFF. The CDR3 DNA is TGTGCCAGTAGCAGCGGAGGTCGATACAATGAGCAGTTCTTC.

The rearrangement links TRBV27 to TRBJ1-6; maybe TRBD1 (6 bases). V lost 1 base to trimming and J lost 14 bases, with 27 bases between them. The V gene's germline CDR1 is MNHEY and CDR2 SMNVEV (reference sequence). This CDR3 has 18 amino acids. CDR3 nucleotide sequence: TGTGCCAGCAGTTTATACGGGAAACAGGGAAGACCCCAAATGGCCCTCCACTTT. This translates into CASSLYGKQGRPQMALHF.

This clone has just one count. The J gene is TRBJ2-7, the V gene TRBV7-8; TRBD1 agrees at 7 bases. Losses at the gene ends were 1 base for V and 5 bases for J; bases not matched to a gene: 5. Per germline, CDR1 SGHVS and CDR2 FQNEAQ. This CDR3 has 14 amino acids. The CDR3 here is CASSLGQGAHEQYF. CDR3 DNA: TGTGCCAGCAGCTTAGGACAGGGAGCCCACGAGCAGTACTTC.

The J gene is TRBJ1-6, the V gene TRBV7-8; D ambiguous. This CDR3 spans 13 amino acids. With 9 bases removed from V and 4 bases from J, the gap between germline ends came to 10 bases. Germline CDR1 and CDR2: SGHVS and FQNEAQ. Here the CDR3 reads CASTALYNSPLHF. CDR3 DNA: TGTGCCAGTACAGCCCTTTATAATTCACCCCTCCACTTT. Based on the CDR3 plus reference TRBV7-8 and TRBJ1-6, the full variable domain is GAGVSQSPRYKVAKRGQDVALRCDPISGHVSLFWYQQALGQGPEFLTYFQNEAQLDKSGLPSDRFFAERPEGSVSTLKIQRTQQEDSAVYLCASTALYNSPLHFGNGTRLTVT.

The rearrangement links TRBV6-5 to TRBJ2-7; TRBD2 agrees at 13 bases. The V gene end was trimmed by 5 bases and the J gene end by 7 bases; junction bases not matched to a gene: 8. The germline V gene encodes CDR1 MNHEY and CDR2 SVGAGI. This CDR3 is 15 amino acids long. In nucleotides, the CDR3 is TGTGCCAGCAGTCCTGGACTAGCGGGAGCCTTTGAGCAGTACTTC. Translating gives CASSPGLAGAFEQYF.

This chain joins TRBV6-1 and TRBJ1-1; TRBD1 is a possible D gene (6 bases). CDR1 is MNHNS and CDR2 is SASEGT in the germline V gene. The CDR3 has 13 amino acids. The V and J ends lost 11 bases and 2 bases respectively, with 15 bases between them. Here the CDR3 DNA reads TGTGCCTGCTTAGGACAGTTTAACACTGAAGCTTTCTTT. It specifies CACLGQFNTEAFF.

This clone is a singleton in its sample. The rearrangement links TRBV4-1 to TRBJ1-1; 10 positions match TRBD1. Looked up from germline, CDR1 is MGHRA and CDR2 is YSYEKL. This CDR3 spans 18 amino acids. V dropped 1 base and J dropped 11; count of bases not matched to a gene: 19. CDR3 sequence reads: CASSQGFSRDRGRRGAFF. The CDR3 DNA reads TGCGCCAGCAGCCAAGGATTTAGCCGGGACAGGGGTCGAAGAGGCGCTTTCTTT.

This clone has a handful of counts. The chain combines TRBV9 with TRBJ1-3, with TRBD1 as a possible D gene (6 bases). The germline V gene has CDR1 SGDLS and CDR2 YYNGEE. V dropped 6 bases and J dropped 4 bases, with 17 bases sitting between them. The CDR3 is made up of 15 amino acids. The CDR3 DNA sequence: TGTGCCAGCACCACAGGGCAGGGGACCGGAAACACCATATATTTT. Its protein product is CASTTGQGTGNTIYF.

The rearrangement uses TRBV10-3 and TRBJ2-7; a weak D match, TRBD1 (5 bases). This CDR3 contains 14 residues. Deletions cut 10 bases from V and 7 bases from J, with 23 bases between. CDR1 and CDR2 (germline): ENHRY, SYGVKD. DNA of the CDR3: TGTGCCACCTTAATGGGGCAGTCGGCCGGGGAGCAGTACTTC. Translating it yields CATLMGQSAGEQYF.

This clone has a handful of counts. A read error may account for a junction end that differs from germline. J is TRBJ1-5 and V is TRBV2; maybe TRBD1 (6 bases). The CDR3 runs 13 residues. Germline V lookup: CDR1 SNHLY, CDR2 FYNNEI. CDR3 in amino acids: CASKLTGSQSQHF. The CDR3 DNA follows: TGTGCCAGCAAATTGACAGGATCTCAGTCCCAGCATTTT.

The CDR3 nucleotides are TGTGCCAGCAGTTTGGACGACACAGATACGCAGTATTTT. Its protein product is CASSLDDTDTQYF. The V and J genes are TRBV27 and TRBJ2-3; no definite D call. Germline CDR1 reads MNHEY; CDR2 reads SMNVEV (reference sequence). V lost 3 bases and J 2 bases, leaving 6 bases between the germline ends. This CDR3 region has 13 residues.